Listed below are T cell receptor beta chains from one sample, sequenced in a study of T cell changes during pregnancy in multiple sclerosis. Only in-frame clones appear in the TCRdb table, and some are missing; sequencing was by immunoSEQ multiplex PCR. This sample yields fewer than 45,000 clones, of which roughly nine tenths are seen a single time; roughly 0.5% belongs to the top ten. The sequenced sample was CD4+ T cells from peripheral blood mononuclear cells, obtained in the first trimester of pregnancy. Receptors originate from a female donor with multiple sclerosis, enrolled in a pregnancy study. CDR3s include the opening cysteine and the closing phenylalanine or tryptophan. Fields, in order: V gene, CDR3 length, clone size, D gene, J gene, CDR3 DNA, CDR3 protein. A D gene is named only where the DNA matches it firmly. The size of a clone is reported for some rows only, either as once, few or many, or as a class for expanded clones.

V: TRBV5-1; length: 17; size: once; D: .; J: TRBJ2-2; DNA: TGCGCCAGCAGCTTGGCCGGTCGCGGCCCCAACACCGGGGAGCTGTTTTTT; CDR3: CASSLAGRGPNTGELFF
V: TRBV2; length: 15; size: once; D: .; J: TRBJ2-2; DNA: TGTGCCAGCAGTCCGGACGGGGTTCACACCGGGGAGCTGTTTTTT; CDR3: CASSPDGVHTGELFF
V: TRBV6-5; length: 13; size: .; D: .; J: TRBJ1-2; DNA: TGTGCCAGCAGTTACCGGGAGAACTATGGCTACACCTTC; CDR3: CASSYRENYGYTF
V: TRBV7-2; length: 15; size: .; D: .; J: TRBJ1-1; DNA: TGTGCCAGCAGCTTAGCTCAGGGCCTGGGCACTGAAGCTTTCTTT; CDR3: CASSLAQGLGTEAFF
V: TRBV28; length: 15; size: .; D: TRBD2; J: TRBJ2-2; DNA: TGTGCCAGCGGGACTAAAGCAGGGAACACCGGGGAGCTGTTTTTT; CDR3: CASGTKAGNTGELFF
V: TRBV18; length: 13; size: .; D: .; J: TRBJ2-5; DNA: TGTGCCAGCTCACCCGACAGCTTAGAGACCCAGTACTTC; CDR3: CASSPDSLETQYF
V: TRBV7-8; length: 15; size: .; D: TRBD1; J: TRBJ2-7; DNA: TGTGCCAGCAGCTCAACAGGGGGGCTTACATACGAGCAGTACTTC; CDR3: CASSSTGGLTYEQYF
V: TRBV6-1; length: 17; size: .; D: TRBD2; J: TRBJ2-5; DNA: TGTGCCAGCAGTGACGGACACGGGACTAGAGGGTCAGAGACCCAGTACTTC; CDR3: CASSDGHGTRGSETQYF
V: TRBV5-5; length: 17; size: .; D: TRBD2; J: TRBJ2-5; DNA: TGTGCCAGCAGCGATGGGACTAGCGGGGGGGTACAAGAGACCCAGTACTTC; CDR3: CASSDGTSGGVQETQYF
V: TRBV7-2; length: 15; size: .; D: TRBD2; J: TRBJ2-5; DNA: TGTGCCAGCAGCTTAGAACTAGCGGGAGGGGAGACCCAGTACTTC; CDR3: CASSLELAGGETQYF
V: TRBV25-1; length: 15; size: .; D: TRBD2; J: TRBJ2-3; DNA: TGTGCCAGCAGAAGGAGTAGCGGGGGCACAGATACGCAGTATTTT; CDR3: CASRRSSGGTDTQYF
V: TRBV2; length: 15; size: .; D: TRBD1; J: TRBJ1-1; DNA: TGTGCCAGCCAAGCAGGACAGGGGCTAGGCACTGAAGCTTTCTTT; CDR3: CASQAGQGLGTEAFF
V: TRBV9; length: 14; size: .; D: .; J: TRBJ1-2; DNA: TGTGCCAGCAGCGTCACAGGGATGGACTATGGCTACACCTTC; CDR3: CASSVTGMDYGYTF
V: TRBV19; length: 17; size: .; D: TRBD2; J: TRBJ2-1; DNA: TGTGCCAGTAGTACAATTCTAGCGGGAGCAGGCTACAATGAGCAGTTCTTC; CDR3: CASSTILAGAGYNEQFF
V: TRBV5-1; length: 13; size: .; D: .; J: TRBJ1-4; DNA: TGCGCCAGCAGCCTCGGACTTAATGAAAAACTGTTTTTT; CDR3: CASSLGLNEKLFF
V: TRBV9; length: 14; size: .; D: TRBD1; J: TRBJ1-4; DNA: TGTGCCAGCAGCGCGACAGGGAGCCGGGAAAAACTGTTTTTT; CDR3: CASSATGSREKLFF
V: TRBV5-1; length: 14; size: once; D: .; J: TRBJ1-1; DNA: TGCGCCAGCAGCTTTTTATCCCCGAACACTGAAGCTTTCTTT; CDR3: CASSFLSPNTEAFF
V: TRBV27; length: 11; size: .; D: .; J: TRBJ2-7; DNA: TGTGCCACCAGGAGGTACGACGAGCAGTACTTC; CDR3: CATRRYDEQYF
V: TRBV7-7; length: 15; size: .; D: .; J: TRBJ2-1; DNA: TGTGCCAGCAGCCCTACCCCCAACTCCTACAATGAGCAGTTCTTC; CDR3: CASSPTPNSYNEQFF
V: TRBV2; length: 12; size: .; D: .; J: TRBJ1-2; DNA: TGTGCCAGCACTTTTGTGCTAGGTGGCTACACCTTC; CDR3: CASTFVLGGYTF
V: TRBV11-2; length: 14; size: .; D: TRBD2; J: TRBJ2-5; DNA: TGTGCCAGCAGCTTAAGCACTAGCGCAGAGACCCAGTACTTC; CDR3: CASSLSTSAETQYF
V: TRBV27; length: 16; size: once; D: TRBD2; J: TRBJ2-1; DNA: TGTGCCAGCAGTCCGATAGCGGGAGGGTCCTACAATGAGCAGTTCTTC; CDR3: CASSPIAGGSYNEQFF
V: TRBV6-5; length: 14; size: .; D: .; J: TRBJ2-3; DNA: TGTGCCAGCACCTCCCTTGGCCACACAGATACGCAGTATTTT; CDR3: CASTSLGHTDTQYF
V: TRBV6-1; length: 15; size: .; D: TRBD1; J: TRBJ1-4; DNA: TGTGCCAGCAGTGACTTGACAGGGGCTAATGAAAAACTGTTTTTT; CDR3: CASSDLTGANEKLFF
V: TRBV4-2; length: 15; size: .; D: .; J: TRBJ1-2; DNA: TGTGCCAGCAGCCAAGATGCAGGGCAAAACTATGGCTACACCTTC; CDR3: CASSQDAGQNYGYTF
V: TRBV6-6; length: 15; size: once; D: TRBD2; J: TRBJ2-1; DNA: TGTGCCAGCAGTTACTTCCAGGGAGGGAGCAATGAGCAGTTCTTC; CDR3: CASSYFQGGSNEQFF
V: TRBV7-9; length: 14; size: .; D: .; J: TRBJ2-1; DNA: TGTGCCAGCAGCTCAGACAGCTACAACAATGAGCAGTTCTTC; CDR3: CASSSDSYNNEQFF